This T cell receptor beta chain was obtained from a study of OX40 agonist ivuxolimab in advanced cancers. Background on the study: The patients received agonistic anti-OX40 (CD134) antibody ivuxolimab.

The CDR3 sequence is 13 residues long. V was clipped by 0 bases and J by 6 bases; unmatched bases: 2. Germline V gene data show CDR1 as GTSNPN and CDR2 as SVGIG (reference sequence). The repertoire was sequenced with immunoSEQ multiplex PCR; TCRdb's copy has only in-frame clones and lacks some. The sample lists tens of thousands of clones; 80% to 90% were seen once. Material: CD4+ or CD8+ T cells sorted from blood, obtained in a trial of the OX40 agonist ivuxolimab. This receptor was identified in an adult with an advanced solid tumor such as melanoma, head and neck, liver or kidney cancer. The chain joins TRBV30 to TRBJ2-3; 8 bases agree with TRBD2. In DNA, the CDR3 is TGTGCCTGGAGTGTGCGGGAGGCCGATACGCAGTATTTT. This encodes CAWSVREADTQYF.